This is a list of T cell receptor beta chains from one sample in a study of shared clonotypes between healthy human individuals. Libraries were prepared by immunoSEQ multiplex PCR; TCRdb keeps only in-frame clonotypes and omits some of them. The sample lists 650,000 to 700,000 clones, less than 95% occurring once. Source material: memory CD8+ T cells from PBMCs. These receptors were obtained from a man aged 18 to 30 in good health. Some clones in this sample may be carry-over from other donors' samples. The conserved cysteine and the conserved F or W are not part of the CDR3 here.

TRBJ2-5	TRBV5-4	10	ASSFNGETQY
TRBJ1-2	TRBV27	11	ASRMTGSHGYT
TRBJ2-5	TRBV9	14	ASSSGKREGRETQY
TRBJ2-5	TRBV7-9	14	ASSLLRGLDQETQY
TRBJ2-1	TRBV4-1	15	ASSPRASGSSYNEQF
TRBJ2-7	TRBV4-2	16	ASSRLRPGLADSYEQY
TRBJ2-1	TRBV30	13	AWSHGPSSYNEQF
TRBJ1-1	TRBV11-2	10	ASSTNRGGAF
TRBJ2-3	TRBV11-2	14	ASSPFGGLDRYPQY
TRBJ2-7	TRBV6-1	13	ASSESPLPTYEQY
TRBJ2-1	TRBV7-3	14	ASSPSLSGRLNEQF
TRBJ2-7	TRBV27	14	ASSFSGTSGGLEQY
TRBJ2-1	TRBV30	10	AWSVASNEQF
TRBJ1-3	TRBV28	12	AVQGRRSGNTIY
TRBJ2-7	TRBV6-1	12	ASSPSGQGYEQY
TRBJ2-1	TRBV27	9	ASITGTVSI
TRBJ2-7	TRBV27	11	ASSLNLAAEQY
TRBJ2-1	TRBV11-2	14	ASSLRAGTDYNEQF
TRBJ2-7	TRBV4-1	14	ASSRFSTSGSGEQY
TRBJ1-2	TRBV18	14	ASSEYQGFLDYGYT
TRBJ2-3	TRBV29-1	14	SACWAAAQEADTQY
TRBJ2-2	TRBV29-1	9	SADFLGELF
TRBJ2-1	TRBV29-1	16	SVEARGLAGSSYNEQF
TRBJ1-3	TRBV5-6	12	ASSLAGSGNTIY
TRBJ2-4	TRBV11-2	12	ASSLPGGKNIQY
TRBJ1-5	TRBV7-9	12	ASSRDGFNQPQH
TRBJ1-5	TRBV28	10	ASSFRGQPQH
TRBJ1-1	TRBV7-9	15	ASSGGSRGVMNTEAF
TRBJ2-1	TRBV28	17	ASSPRFGFRGVEGNEQF
TRBJ2-1	TRBV7-9	12	ASSTTQGENEQF
TRBJ1-5	TRBV18	15	ASSPPSGVYSNQPQH
TRBJ2-4	TRBV6-1	11	ASNQLAKNIQY